The rows below give T cell receptor beta chains drawn from one sample of a study of blood T cell repertoires in COVID-19. TCRdb's copy holds only in-frame clones and misses some; the assay was immunoSEQ multiplex PCR. The sample includes about 350,000 clones, approximately 87% of them seen just once. The material sequenced was peripheral blood. The receptors stem from a woman in her 50s with COVID-19, enrolled during active disease. CDR3s include the opening cysteine and the closing phenylalanine or tryptophan. Fields, in order: D gene, clone size, V gene, J gene, CDR3 DNA, CDR3 protein. D genes are given only for firm matches. Clone size is shown for a subset of rows, as once, few, many or a class of expanded clone.

d_gene: -; abundance: -; v_gene: TRBV20-1; j_gene: TRBJ1-2; CDR3nt: TGCAGTGCTAGTCGCCTTAGGACTTATCTATCCTATGGCTACACCTTC; CDR3aa: CSASRLRTYLSYGYTF
d_gene: -; abundance: -; v_gene: TRBV24-1; j_gene: TRBJ2-3; CDR3nt: TGTGCCACCAGTGATTTGTCTAGTAGCACAGATACGCAGTATTTT; CDR3aa: CATSDLSSSTDTQYF
d_gene: -; abundance: -; v_gene: TRBV4-1; j_gene: TRBJ2-7; CDR3nt: TGCGCCAGCAGCCAGTTAGACGGCCCGGGAGCCATCTACGAGCAGTACTTC; CDR3aa: CASSQLDGPGAIYEQYF
d_gene: -; abundance: few; v_gene: TRBV15; j_gene: TRBJ1-1; CDR3nt: TGTGCCACTACTCCGGGACACACTATGAACACTGAAGCTTTCTTT; CDR3aa: CATTPGHTMNTEAFF
d_gene: TRBD1; abundance: -; v_gene: TRBV11-3; j_gene: TRBJ1-1; CDR3nt: TGTGCCAGCAGCTTCCCGCAGCCTACAGGGGCAGCTTTCTTT; CDR3aa: CASSFPQPTGAAFF
d_gene: TRBD1; abundance: -; v_gene: TRBV11-2; j_gene: TRBJ1-1; CDR3nt: TGTGCCAGCAGCCGACAGGGGGCTTGGGGCACTGAAGCTTTCTTT; CDR3aa: CASSRQGAWGTEAFF
d_gene: TRBD1; abundance: -; v_gene: TRBV11-3; j_gene: TRBJ2-1; CDR3nt: TGTGCCAGCAGCTCCCGGGGACAGGGCTTTGAGCAGTTCTTC; CDR3aa: CASSSRGQGFEQFF
d_gene: -; abundance: -; v_gene: TRBV10-2; j_gene: TRBJ1-5; CDR3nt: TGCGCCAGGACCGGGAGACGAAATAGCAATCAGCCCCAGCATTTT; CDR3aa: CARTGRRNSNQPQHF
d_gene: -; abundance: -; v_gene: TRBV2; j_gene: TRBJ1-4; CDR3nt: TGTGCCAGCAGTGTGCCAGCAACTAATGAAAAACTGTTTTTT; CDR3aa: CASSVPATNEKLFF
d_gene: TRBD2; abundance: few; v_gene: TRBV28; j_gene: TRBJ2-1; CDR3nt: TGTGCCAGCAGTCCTGTAGCGGGTGGTTTCAATGAGCAGTTCTTC; CDR3aa: CASSPVAGGFNEQFF
d_gene: -; abundance: -; v_gene: TRBV27; j_gene: TRBJ1-5; CDR3nt: TGTGCCAGCCGATTCCAGGGTGGCAATCAGCCCCAGCATTTT; CDR3aa: CASRFQGGNQPQHF
d_gene: -; abundance: -; v_gene: TRBV7-8; j_gene: TRBJ2-5; CDR3nt: TGTGCCAGCACCTCGAGGGCGTACCAAGAGACCCAGTACTTC; CDR3aa: CASTSRAYQETQYF
d_gene: -; abundance: once; v_gene: TRBV19; j_gene: TRBJ1-4; CDR3nt: TGTGCCAGTGAGGTCCGAGGGGAGGCCAAAAAACTGTTTTTT; CDR3aa: CASEVRGEAKKLFF
d_gene: -; abundance: -; v_gene: TRBV5-1; j_gene: TRBJ2-1; CDR3nt: TGCGCCAGCAGCGACGGGTCGGGGAATGAGCAGTTCTTC; CDR3aa: CASSDGSGNEQFF
d_gene: -; abundance: -; v_gene: TRBV19; j_gene: TRBJ2-7; CDR3nt: TGTGCCAGTAGGGACAGTACCTACGAGCAGTACTTC; CDR3aa: CASRDSTYEQYF
d_gene: TRBD1; abundance: -; v_gene: TRBV10-3; j_gene: TRBJ2-7; CDR3nt: TGTGCCATCAGTGGGGGACAGGACTACGAGCAGTACTTC; CDR3aa: CAISGGQDYEQYF
d_gene: TRBD2; abundance: -; v_gene: TRBV15; j_gene: TRBJ2-5; CDR3nt: TGTGCCACCAGCCGGGGGGGGGCCTCAGAGACCCAGTACTTC; CDR3aa: CATSRGGASETQYF
d_gene: -; abundance: -; v_gene: TRBV19; j_gene: TRBJ1-5; CDR3nt: TGTGCCAGTAGTATTGGGCAGCCCAATCAGCCCCAGCATTTT; CDR3aa: CASSIGQPNQPQHF
d_gene: -; abundance: -; v_gene: TRBV25-1; j_gene: TRBJ2-3; CDR3nt: TGTGCCAGCAGAGAGGGAGCTAGAGATACGCAGTATTTT; CDR3aa: CASREGARDTQYF
d_gene: -; abundance: -; v_gene: TRBV7-6; j_gene: TRBJ1-2; CDR3nt: TGTGCCAGCAGCCCCTTAACAGGGAACTATGGCTACACCTTC; CDR3aa: CASSPLTGNYGYTF
d_gene: -; abundance: -; v_gene: TRBV10-3; j_gene: TRBJ1-2; CDR3nt: TGTGCCATCAGTGAGTCGCCCGAGAACTATGGCTACACCTTC; CDR3aa: CAISESPENYGYTF
d_gene: TRBD1; abundance: -; v_gene: TRBV5-4; j_gene: TRBJ2-1; CDR3nt: TGTGCCAGCAGCAAAGCCCCGCTAACAGGGGGCTACTACAATGAGCAGTTCTTC; CDR3aa: CASSKAPLTGGYYNEQFF
d_gene: -; abundance: -; v_gene: TRBV21-1; j_gene: TRBJ1-1; CDR3nt: TGTGCCAGCAGCACCCACGGTAACACTGAAGCTTTCTTT; CDR3aa: CASSTHGNTEAFF
d_gene: -; abundance: -; v_gene: TRBV2; j_gene: TRBJ1-2; CDR3nt: TGTGCCAGCAGCCTACAGGGTGACTATGGCTACACCTTC; CDR3aa: CASSLQGDYGYTF